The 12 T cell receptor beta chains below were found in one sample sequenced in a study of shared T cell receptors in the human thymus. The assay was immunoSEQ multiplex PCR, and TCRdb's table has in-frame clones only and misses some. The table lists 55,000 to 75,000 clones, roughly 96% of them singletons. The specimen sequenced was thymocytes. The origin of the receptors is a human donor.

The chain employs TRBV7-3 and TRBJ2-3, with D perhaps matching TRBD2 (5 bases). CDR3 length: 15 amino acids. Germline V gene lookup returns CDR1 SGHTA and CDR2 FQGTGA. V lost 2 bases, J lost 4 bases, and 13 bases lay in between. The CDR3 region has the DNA TGTGCCAGCAGCTTAGTCGGGAACCCCCCAGATACGCAGTATTTT. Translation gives CASSLVGNPPDTQYF.

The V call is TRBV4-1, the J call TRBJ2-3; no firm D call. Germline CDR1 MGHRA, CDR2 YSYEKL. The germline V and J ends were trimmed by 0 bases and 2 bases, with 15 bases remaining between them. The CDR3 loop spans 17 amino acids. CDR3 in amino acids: CASSQESLRLVTDTQYF. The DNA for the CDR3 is TGCGCCAGCAGCCAAGAGTCATTGCGTCTGGTCACAGATACGCAGTATTTT.

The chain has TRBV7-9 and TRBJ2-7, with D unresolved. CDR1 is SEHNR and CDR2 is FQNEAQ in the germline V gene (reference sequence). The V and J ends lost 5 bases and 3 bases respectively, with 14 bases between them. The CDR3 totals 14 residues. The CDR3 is CASSPAEWVYEQYF. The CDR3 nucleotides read TGTGCCAGCAGCCCGGCCGAGTGGGTCTACGAGCAGTACTTC.

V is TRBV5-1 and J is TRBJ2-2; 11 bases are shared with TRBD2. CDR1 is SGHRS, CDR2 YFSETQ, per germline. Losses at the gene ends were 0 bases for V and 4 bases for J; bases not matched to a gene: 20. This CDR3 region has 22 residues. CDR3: CASSLGNLERASGGSPTGELFF. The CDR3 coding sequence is TGCGCCAGCAGCTTGGGAAACCTTGAAAGGGCTAGCGGGGGGTCTCCCACCGGGGAGCTGTTTTTT.

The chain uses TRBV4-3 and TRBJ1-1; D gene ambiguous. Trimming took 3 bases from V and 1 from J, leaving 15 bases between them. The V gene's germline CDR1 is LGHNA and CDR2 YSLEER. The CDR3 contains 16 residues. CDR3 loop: CASSHMIGGRNTEAFF. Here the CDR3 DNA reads TGCGCCAGCAGCCACATGATAGGAGGGAGGAACACTGAAGCTTTCTTT.

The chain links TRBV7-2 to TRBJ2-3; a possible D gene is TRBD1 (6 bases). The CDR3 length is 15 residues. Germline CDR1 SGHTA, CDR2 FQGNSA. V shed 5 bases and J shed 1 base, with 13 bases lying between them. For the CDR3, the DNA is TGTGCCAGCAGCCGGACAGCGACGGGCACAGATACGCAGTATTTT. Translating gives CASSRTATGTDTQYF.

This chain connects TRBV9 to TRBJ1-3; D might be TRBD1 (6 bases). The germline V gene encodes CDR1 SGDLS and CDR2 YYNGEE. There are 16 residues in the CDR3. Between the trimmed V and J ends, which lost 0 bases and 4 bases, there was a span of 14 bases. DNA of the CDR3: TGTGCCAGCAGCGTAGGTCGGGGGGCGAGAGGAAACACCATATATTTT. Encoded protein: CASSVGRGARGNTIYF.

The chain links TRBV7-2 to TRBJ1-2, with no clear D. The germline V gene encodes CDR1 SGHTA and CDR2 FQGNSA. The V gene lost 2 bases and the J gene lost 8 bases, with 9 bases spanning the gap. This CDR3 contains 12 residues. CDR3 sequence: CASSLNFPGYTF. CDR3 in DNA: TGTGCCAGCAGCTTAAATTTCCCCGGCTACACCTTC.

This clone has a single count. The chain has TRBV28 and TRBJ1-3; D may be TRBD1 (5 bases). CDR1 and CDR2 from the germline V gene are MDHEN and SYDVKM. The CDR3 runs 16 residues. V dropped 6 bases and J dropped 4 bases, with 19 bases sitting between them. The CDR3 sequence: CASSSQSGTVGNTIYF. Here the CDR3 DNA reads TGTGCCAGCAGCTCTCAATCCGGGACGGTAGGAAACACCATATATTTT. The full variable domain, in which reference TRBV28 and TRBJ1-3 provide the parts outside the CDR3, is DVKVTQSSRYLVKRTGEKVFLECVQDMDHENMFWYRQDPGLGLRLIYFSYDVKMKEKGDIPEGYSVSREKKERFSLILESASTNQTSMYLCASSSQSGTVGNTIYFGEGSWLTVV.

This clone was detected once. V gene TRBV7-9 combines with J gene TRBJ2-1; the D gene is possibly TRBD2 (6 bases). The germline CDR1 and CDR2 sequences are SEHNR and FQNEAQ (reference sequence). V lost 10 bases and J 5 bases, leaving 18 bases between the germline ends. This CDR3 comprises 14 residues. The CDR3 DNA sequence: TGTGCCATCCCGGGACTTCTTTATCACAATGAGCAGTTCTTC. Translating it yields CAIPGLLYHNEQFF.

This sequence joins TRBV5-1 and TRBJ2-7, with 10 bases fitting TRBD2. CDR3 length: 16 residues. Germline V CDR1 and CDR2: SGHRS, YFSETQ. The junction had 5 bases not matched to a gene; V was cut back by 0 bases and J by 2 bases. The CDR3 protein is CASSLELAGIPYEQYF. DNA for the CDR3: TGCGCCAGCAGCTTGGAACTAGCGGGGATACCCTACGAGCAGTACTTC.

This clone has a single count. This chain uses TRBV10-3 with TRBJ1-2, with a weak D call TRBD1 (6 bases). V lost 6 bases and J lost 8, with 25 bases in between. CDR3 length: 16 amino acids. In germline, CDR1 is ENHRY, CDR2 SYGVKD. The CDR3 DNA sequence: TGTGCCATCAGCCTTTATGGAGATACAGGGCTTGGGGGCTACACCTTC. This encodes CAISLYGDTGLGGYTF.